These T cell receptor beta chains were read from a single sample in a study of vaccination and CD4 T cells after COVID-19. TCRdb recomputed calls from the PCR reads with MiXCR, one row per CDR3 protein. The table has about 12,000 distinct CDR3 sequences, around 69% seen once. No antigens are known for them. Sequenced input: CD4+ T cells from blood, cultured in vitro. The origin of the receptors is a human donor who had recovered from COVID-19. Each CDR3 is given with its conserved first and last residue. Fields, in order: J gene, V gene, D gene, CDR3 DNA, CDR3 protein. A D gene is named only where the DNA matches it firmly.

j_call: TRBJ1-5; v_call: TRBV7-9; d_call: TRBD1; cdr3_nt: TGTGCCAGCATCCCAATCCGACAGGGCCGAAGTAGCAATCAGCCCCAGCATTTT; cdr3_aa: CASIPIRQGRSSNQPQHF
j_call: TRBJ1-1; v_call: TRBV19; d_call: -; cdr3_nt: TGTGCCAGTAGTATAGATCTGATAGACACTGAAGCTTTCTTT; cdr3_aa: CASSIDLIDTEAFF
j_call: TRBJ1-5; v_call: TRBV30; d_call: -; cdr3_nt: TGTGCCTGGAGTGGGGGTGGGCCCCAGCATTTT; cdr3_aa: CAWSGGGPQHF
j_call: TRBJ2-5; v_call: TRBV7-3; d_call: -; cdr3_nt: TGTGCCAGCAGCTTAACAGGGGCTAGCCCAGAGACCCAGTACTTC; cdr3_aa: CASSLTGASPETQYF
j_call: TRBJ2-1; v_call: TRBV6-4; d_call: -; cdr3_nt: TGTGCCAGCTCCAGGGGGGAGAGCTCCTACAATGAGCAGTTCTTC; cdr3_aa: CASSRGESSYNEQFF
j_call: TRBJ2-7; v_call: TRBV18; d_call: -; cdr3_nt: TGTGCCAGCTCACCATGGGGACCATCCTACGAGCAGTACTTC; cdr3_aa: CASSPWGPSYEQYF
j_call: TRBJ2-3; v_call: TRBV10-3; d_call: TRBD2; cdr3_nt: TGTGCCATCAGTGGATACCTAGCGGGAGAGGGGTACACAGATACGCAGTATTTT; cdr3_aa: CAISGYLAGEGYTDTQYF
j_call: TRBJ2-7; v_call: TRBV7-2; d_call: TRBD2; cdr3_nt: TGTGCCAGCAGCCCCCGAAGGACTAGCTACGAGCAGTACTTC; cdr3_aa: CASSPRRTSYEQYF
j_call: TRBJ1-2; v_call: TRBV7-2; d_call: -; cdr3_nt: TGTGCCAGCAGCTTTTCGACAGGCAACTATGGCTACACCTTC; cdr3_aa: CASSFSTGNYGYTF
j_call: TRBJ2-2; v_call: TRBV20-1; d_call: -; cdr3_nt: TGCAGTGCTCCCCTGAGGGGGGCTGCAGGCGGGGAGCTGTTTTTT; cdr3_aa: CSAPLRGAAGGELFF
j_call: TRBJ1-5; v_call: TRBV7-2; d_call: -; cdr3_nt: TGTGCCAGCAGTGAGAGCAGCAATCAGCCCCAGCATTTT; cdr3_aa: CASSESSNQPQHF
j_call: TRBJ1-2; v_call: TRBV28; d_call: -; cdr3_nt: TGTGCCAGCAGTTCCTCGTATGGCTACACCTTC; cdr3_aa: CASSSSYGYTF
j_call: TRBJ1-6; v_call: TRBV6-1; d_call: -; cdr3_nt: TGTGCCAGCACAGGGGAACTTAATTCACCCCTCCACTTT; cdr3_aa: CASTGELNSPLHF
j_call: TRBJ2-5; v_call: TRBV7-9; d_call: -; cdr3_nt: TGTGCCAGCAGCCTACCAGCCGGGGGGACCCAGTACTTC; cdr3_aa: CASSLPAGGTQYF